These T cell receptor beta chains were read from a single sample in a study of Ad26.COV2.S vaccination and SARS-CoV-2 variants. Generated by immunoSEQ multiplex PCR, the TCRdb table keeps only in-frame clones and is missing some. The repertoire has around 340,000 clones, 88% of them found once; the top ten carry around 6.6%. This specimen was peripheral blood, taken in a trial of Ad26.COV2.S vaccine versus placebo. The receptors were sampled from a person between 18 and 60 years old who received the Ad26.COV2.S COVID-19 vaccine or a placebo. CDR3s include the opening cysteine and the closing phenylalanine or tryptophan. A D gene is named only where the DNA matches it firmly. Some rows have no size entry. The others give once, few or many, or a class for an expanded clone.

abundance,d_gene,j_gene,v_gene,CDR3nt,CDR3aa
.,TRBD1,TRBJ1-5,TRBV6-6,TGTGCCAGCAGCTACCAGACCCGGGACAGAAAGGAGGGGGTTCGTCAGCCCCAGCATTTT,CASSYQTRDRKEGVRQPQHF
.,TRBD1,TRBJ2-7,TRBV7-6,TGTGCCAGCAGCGGGGTAGGGGGCCTATCCTACGAGCAGTACTTC,CASSGVGGLSYEQYF
.,.,TRBJ1-1,TRBV4-1,TGCGCCAGCAGCCAGGTTGGCAGGGTGAACACTGAAGCTTTCTTT,CASSQVGRVNTEAFF
.,.,TRBJ2-1,TRBV7-3,TGTGCCAGCAGCTCACTAGTTTTTAAGAGGGGGTCGGAGCAGTTCTTC,CASSSLVFKRGSEQFF
.,TRBD1,TRBJ1-1,TRBV27,TGTGCCAGCAGGTTACAGGGGAGGGGGACTGAAGCTTTCTTT,CASRLQGRGTEAFF
.,.,TRBJ2-7,TRBV4-2,TGTGCCAGCAGCCCAGACGGCGGGGGCCCGGACTCCTACGAGCAGTACTTC,CASSPDGGGPDSYEQYF
.,.,TRBJ1-2,TRBV6-2/TRBV6-3,TGTGCCAGCAGTTACCAGCGCTCAGGGTCTGATGGCTACACCTTC,CASSYQRSGSDGYTF
.,.,TRBJ1-1,TRBV7-9,TGTGCCAGCAGCTTACCCTACAGAGGTCGAGTAACTGAAGCTTTCTTT,CASSLPYRGRVTEAFF
once,.,TRBJ2-7,TRBV9,TGTGCCAGCAGCGTTTTCGCAACCGCTTACGAGCAGTACTTC,CASSVFATAYEQYF
once,TRBD1,TRBJ2-7,TRBV27,TGTGCCAGCAGGACTGATGGGGACAGGGGAAGCTACGAGCAGTACTTC,CASRTDGDRGSYEQYF
few,TRBD1,TRBJ1-2,TRBV28,TGTGCCAGCAGTCCCGACAGGGGGCCCTATGGCTACACCTTC,CASSPDRGPYGYTF
.,.,TRBJ2-7,TRBV29-1,TGCAGCGCCATAGACCACTCCTACGAGCAGTACTTC,CSAIDHSYEQYF
once,.,TRBJ2-1,TRBV19,TGTGCCAGTAGTATAGCGGTGAGCTCCTACAATGAGCAGTTCTTC,CASSIAVSSYNEQFF
.,.,TRBJ1-6,TRBV6-2/TRBV6-3,TGTGCCAGCAGTTACGTCGGAGGGGTTAATTCACCCCTCCACTTT,CASSYVGGVNSPLHF
few,.,TRBJ1-2,TRBV7-3,TGTGCCAGCAGCCAGCATGTGAGCGGGGCATCGGACTATGGCTACACCTTC,CASSQHVSGASDYGYTF
.,.,TRBJ2-1,TRBV6-4,TGTGCCAGCAGTGCTACAGGCTCCTACAATGAGCAGTTCTTC,CASSATGSYNEQFF
.,.,TRBJ2-5,TRBV29-1,TGCAGCGTCTATCAGGGTTTAGGAGAGACCCAGTACTTC,CSVYQGLGETQYF
.,.,TRBJ2-7,TRBV21-1,TGTGCCAGCAGCAAAGCGCCTAACGAGCAGTACTTC,CASSKAPNEQYF
few,.,TRBJ1-1,TRBV7-2,TGTGCCAGCAGCCCGCATGGGACAAACACTGAAGCTTTCTTT,CASSPHGTNTEAFF
.,.,TRBJ2-7,TRBV10-3,TGTGCCATCAGTGAGGCTAGCTACGAGCAGTACTTC,CAISEASYEQYF
few,TRBD2,TRBJ2-7,TRBV27,TGTGCCAGCAGTTTTCGTGGACTAGGCTACGAGCAGTACTTC,CASSFRGLGYEQYF
once,.,TRBJ1-6,TRBV20-1,TGCAGTGCTAGAGAAGGTTCACCCCTCCACTTT,CSAREGSPLHF
.,TRBD1,TRBJ2-1,TRBV11-1,TGTGCCAGCAGCTCACAAGGGACAGGGGCATACAATGAGCAGTTCTTC,CASSSQGTGAYNEQFF
.,.,TRBJ2-2,TRBV15,TGTGCCACCAGCACCGAGACCACCGGGGAGCTGTTTTTT,CATSTETTGELFF
.,TRBD2,TRBJ2-1,TRBV6-6,TGTGCCAGCAGCGTCCGAGGGCCGGGGGGGCAGTTCTTC,CASSVRGPGGQFF
.,.,TRBJ2-1,TRBV20-1,TGCAGTGCTAGTATGGTCTCCTACAATGAGCAGTTCTTC,CSASMVSYNEQFF
.,.,TRBJ1-5,TRBV6-5,TGTGCCAGCAGTTACTTTCTGGGAAGCAATCAGCCCCAGCATTTT,CASSYFLGSNQPQHF
.,.,TRBJ1-3,TRBV7-2,TGTGCCAGCAGCCCACTGAGCTCCGGAAACACCATATATTTT,CASSPLSSGNTIYF
.,.,TRBJ2-3,TRBV6-2/TRBV6-3,TGTGCCAGCAGTTACTCGATGGCAGGGACTTCCCCCGTTTACCAGCAGTATTTT,CASSYSMAGTSPVYQQYF
.,TRBD1,TRBJ2-2,TRBV5-1,TGCGCCAGCAGGACCGGGACAGGGGTTAGTTCCGGGGAGCTGTTTTTT,CASRTGTGVSSGELFF
.,.,TRBJ2-1,TRBV4-1,TGCGCCAGCAGCCTTTCCGACCCCAAGGGAGATGAGCAGTTCTTC,CASSLSDPKGDEQFF
.,.,TRBJ2-3,TRBV11-3,TGTGCCAGCAGCTTCGCCAGGGGGGCAGATACGCAGTATTTT,CASSFARGADTQYF
.,.,TRBJ2-1,TRBV5-6,TGTGCCAGCAGCTTGTGGGGCTCCTACAATGAGCAGTTCTTC,CASSLWGSYNEQFF
.,.,TRBJ1-1,TRBV5-6,TGTGCCAGCAGCTTAAGAACAGGGAGACGGACTGAAGCTTTCTTT,CASSLRTGRRTEAFF
.,.,TRBJ1-1,TRBV5-5,TGTGCCAGCAGCTTGGTTGGCAGAGGGACTGAAGCTTTCTTT,CASSLVGRGTEAFF
.,.,TRBJ2-7,TRBV4-2,TGTGCCAGCAGCCAAGGCAGATACGGGACCTACGAGCAGTACTTC,CASSQGRYGTYEQYF
.,TRBD1,TRBJ2-7,TRBV6-5,TGTGCCAGCAGTTATTCCCGGACAGGGGGCTACGAGCAGTACTTC,CASSYSRTGGYEQYF
.,.,TRBJ2-3,TRBV18,TGTGCCAGCTCACCCAGACAGGGCACAGATACGCAGTATTTT,CASSPRQGTDTQYF
many,TRBD1,TRBJ1-2,TRBV30,TGTGCCTGGAGTGTACCGGCAGGGGGCTTATATGGCTACACCTTC,CAWSVPAGGLYGYTF
.,.,TRBJ2-5,TRBV18,TGTGCCAGCTCTCCCAGGGTAGCCCAGTACTTC,CASSPRVAQYF
.,TRBD2,TRBJ2-5,TRBV7-2,TGTGCCAGCAGCTTAGCGGGATGGGGGGGTGCCCAGTACTTC,CASSLAGWGGAQYF
.,TRBD2,TRBJ2-1,TRBV29-1,TGCAGCGTTAGAAGCGGGATCCTTGATGGCCTACTGGCATACAATGAGCAGTTCTTC,CSVRSGILDGLLAYNEQFF
once,.,TRBJ1-1,TRBV19,TGTGCCAGTAGTACCACCCCGGGGGGGTCAGTCTTT,CASSTTPGGSVF
.,.,TRBJ1-1,TRBV13,TGTGCCAGCCGCTGGGGACCAGGAAAATCTGAAGCTTTCTTT,CASRWGPGKSEAFF
once,TRBD1,TRBJ2-7,TRBV5-1,TGCGCCAGCAGCTTGGGACAGGGTCAGGCCGAGCAGTACTTC,CASSLGQGQAEQYF
.,.,TRBJ1-2,TRBV6-1,TGTGCCAGCAGTCCCGTTCAGGGGAATGGCTACACCTTC,CASSPVQGNGYTF
.,.,TRBJ2-1,TRBV10-3,TGTGCCATCAGGGATAGAACCCCCTCCTCTTACAATGAGCAGTTCTTC,CAIRDRTPSSYNEQFF
.,TRBD2,TRBJ2-1,TRBV11-3,TGTGCCAGCAGTTCAGGACTAGGACGGGATGAGCAGTTCTTC,CASSSGLGRDEQFF
.,TRBD1,TRBJ1-1,TRBV5-1,TGCGCCAGCAGCTTGGCCGGGACAGGGGGCACTGAAGCTTTCTTT,CASSLAGTGGTEAFF
.,TRBD1,TRBJ1-1,TRBV4-1,TGCGCCAGCAGTTCTTCTCGTGGACAGGGTGGAACTTTCTTT,CASSSSRGQGGTFF
.,.,TRBJ1-3,TRBV7-9,TGTGCCAGCAGCTTATCGATAGGCTCTGGAAACACCATATATTTT,CASSLSIGSGNTIYF
once,.,TRBJ1-2,TRBV25-1,TGTGCCAGCAGCTACGACTATGGCTACACCTTC,CASSYDYGYTF
few,.,TRBJ2-7,TRBV27,TGTGCCAGCAGTTTGGCCAGCGCCTACGAGCAGTACTTC,CASSLASAYEQYF
.,.,TRBJ1-1,TRBV19,TGTGCCAGTAGTCCTCTCGGAAATTCGAACACTGAAGCTTTCTTT,CASSPLGNSNTEAFF
few,.,TRBJ1-6,TRBV7-8,TGTGCCAGCAGCTTGAGACGTGAGGGACCGAAATTT,CASSLRREGPKF
.,.,TRBJ2-2,TRBV5-1,TGCGCCAGCTCCGGTCATGCGAGGGACACCGGGGAGCTGTTTTTT,CASSGHARDTGELFF
few,TRBD1,TRBJ1-6,TRBV14,TGTGCCAGCAGCCCATTAATACAGGGGGTACCCCTCCACTTT,CASSPLIQGVPLHF
.,.,TRBJ2-5,TRBV7-9,TGTGCCAGCAGCCCCACCTTGGACTGGGGAGAGTACTTC,CASSPTLDWGEYF
few,.,TRBJ2-3,TRBV21-1,TGTGCCAGCAGCAAAACCTCTAGCGGGAGGGGAGATACGCAGTATTTT,CASSKTSSGRGDTQYF
.,TRBD1,TRBJ1-1,TRBV10-3,TGTGCCATCAGTGGGGACAGAGTAGCTTTCTTT,CAISGDRVAFF